The clone carrying this T cell receptor (beta chain) was observed a few times. Membership in each cohort depended on participant-reported clinical history. This entry belongs to a study of blood T cell repertoires in COVID-19. For the study at large: Samples of COVID-19 (acute and convalescent) were obtained from the United States, Italy and Spain. T cells, B-cell-depleted T cells, or PBMCs provided the cDNA or gDNA that served as material.

The CDR3 loop spans 14 amino acids. V trimming: 6 bases; J trimming: 0 bases; junction bases outside the gene matches: 4. CDR1 and CDR2 from the germline V gene are SNHLY and FYNNEI. As handled by the study authors: Scientists estimated how many nucleated cells there were by amplifying reference gene primers. Using immunoSEQ multiplex PCR, the repertoire was profiled, and TCRdb retains in-frame clones only, with some absent. Clone size and the V and J calls come from that table; the DNA yielded D and trimming. This table holds hundreds of thousands of clones, 70% to 90% found once. The sequenced sample was PBMCs or T cells enriched from blood (not recorded which). This sequence joins TRBV2 and TRBJ2-7; TRBD1 aligns across 8 bases. The receptor was derived from a woman aged 18-29 years with acute COVID-19. The CDR3 DNA is TGTGCCAGCAGGATCGGACAGGGCTCCTACGAGCAGTACTTC. It encodes CASRIGQGSYEQYF.